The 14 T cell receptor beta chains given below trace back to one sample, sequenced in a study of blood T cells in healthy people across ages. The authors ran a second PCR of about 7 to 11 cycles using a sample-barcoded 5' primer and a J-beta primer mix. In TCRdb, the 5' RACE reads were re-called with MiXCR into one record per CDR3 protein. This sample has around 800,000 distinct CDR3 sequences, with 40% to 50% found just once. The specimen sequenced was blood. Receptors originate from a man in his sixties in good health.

The CDR3 sequence is CASRPTGDTYNEQFF. DNA of the CDR3: TGTGCCAGCAGGCCGACAGGGGACACCTACAATGAGCAGTTCTTC. This chain links TRBV7-3 with TRBJ2-1, with TRBD1 matching over 8 bases. The CDR3 loop spans 15 amino acids. V lost 6 bases to trimming and J lost 2 bases; unmatched junction nucleotides: 6. The V gene's germline CDR1 is SGHTA and CDR2 FQGTGA.

In DNA form, the CDR3 reads TGCGCCAGCAGCTCAAGGGGGGACGGACAGGGGGCGCAGTATTTT. Translating gives CASSSRGDGQGAQYF. V usage is TRBV5-1 and J usage is TRBJ2-3; 10 nucleotides align to TRBD1. This CDR3 contains 15 residues. Trimming at V came to 3 bases and at J to 10 bases, leaving 11 bases not matched to a gene. From germline, CDR1 is SGHRS and CDR2 YFSETQ. The whole variable domain, filled in from reference TRBV5-1 and TRBJ2-3, reads KAGVTQTPRYLIKTRGQQVTLSCSPISGHRSVSWYQQTPGQGLQFLFEYFSETQRNKGNFPGRFSGRQFSNSRSEMNVSTLELGDSALYLCASSSRGDGQGAQYFGPGTRLTVL.

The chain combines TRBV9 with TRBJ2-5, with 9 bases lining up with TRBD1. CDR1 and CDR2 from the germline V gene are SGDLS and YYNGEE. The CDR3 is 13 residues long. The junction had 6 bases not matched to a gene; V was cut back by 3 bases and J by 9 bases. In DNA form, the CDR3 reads TGTGCCAGCAGCGCCCGGGACAGGGAGGCCCAGTACTTC. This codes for CASSARDREAQYF.

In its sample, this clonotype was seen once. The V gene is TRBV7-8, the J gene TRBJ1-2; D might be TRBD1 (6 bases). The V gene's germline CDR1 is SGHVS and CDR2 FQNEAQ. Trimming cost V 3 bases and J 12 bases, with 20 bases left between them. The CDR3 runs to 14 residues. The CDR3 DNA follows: TGTGCCAGCAGCTTGGGTTTTCGGGTGGGGGGCAACACCTTC. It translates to CASSLGFRVGGNTF.

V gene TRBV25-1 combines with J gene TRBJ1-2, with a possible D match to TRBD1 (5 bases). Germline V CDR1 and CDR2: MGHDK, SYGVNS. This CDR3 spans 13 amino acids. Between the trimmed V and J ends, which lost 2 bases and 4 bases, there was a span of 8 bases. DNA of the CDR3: TGTGCCAGCAGTGAAGGGGGTCGCTATGGCTACACCTTC. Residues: CASSEGGRYGYTF.

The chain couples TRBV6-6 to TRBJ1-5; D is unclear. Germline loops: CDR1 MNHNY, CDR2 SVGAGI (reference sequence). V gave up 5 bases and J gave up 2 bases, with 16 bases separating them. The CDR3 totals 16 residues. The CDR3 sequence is CASSPAGDLGNQPQHF. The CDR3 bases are TGTGCCAGCAGTCCGGCTGGGGATTTAGGCAATCAGCCCCAGCATTTT.

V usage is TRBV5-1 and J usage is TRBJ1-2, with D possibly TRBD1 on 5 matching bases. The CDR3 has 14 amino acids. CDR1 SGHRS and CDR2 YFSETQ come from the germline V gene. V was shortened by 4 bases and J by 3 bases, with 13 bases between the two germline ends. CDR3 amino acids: CASSVQGSDYGYTF. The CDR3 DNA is TGCGCCAGCAGCGTGCAGGGATCGGACTATGGCTACACCTTC.

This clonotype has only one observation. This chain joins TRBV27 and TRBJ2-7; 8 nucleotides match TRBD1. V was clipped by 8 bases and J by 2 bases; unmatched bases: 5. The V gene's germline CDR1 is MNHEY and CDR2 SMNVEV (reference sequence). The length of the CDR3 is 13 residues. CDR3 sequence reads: CASAGTGPYEQYF. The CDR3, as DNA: TGTGCCAGCGCCGGGACAGGCCCCTACGAGCAGTACTTC.

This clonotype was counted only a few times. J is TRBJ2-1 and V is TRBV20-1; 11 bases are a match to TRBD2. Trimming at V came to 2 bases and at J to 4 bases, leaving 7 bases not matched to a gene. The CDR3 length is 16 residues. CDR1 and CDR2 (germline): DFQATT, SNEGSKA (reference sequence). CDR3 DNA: TGCAGTGCTAGAAGCCTAGCGGGGGGTAGGTACAATGAGCAGTTCTTC. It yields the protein CSARSLAGGRYNEQFF.

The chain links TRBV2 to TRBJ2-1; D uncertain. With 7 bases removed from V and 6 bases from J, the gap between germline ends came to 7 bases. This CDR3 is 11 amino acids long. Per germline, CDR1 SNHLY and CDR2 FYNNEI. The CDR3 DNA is TGTGCCAGCACAGCTCGCAATGAGCAGTTCTTC. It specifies CASTARNEQFF.

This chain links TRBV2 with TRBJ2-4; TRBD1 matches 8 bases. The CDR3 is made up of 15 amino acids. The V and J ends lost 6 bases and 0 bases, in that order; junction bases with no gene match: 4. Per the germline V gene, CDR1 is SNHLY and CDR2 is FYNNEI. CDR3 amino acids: CASSGQGLAKNIQYF. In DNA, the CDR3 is TGTGCCAGCAGCGGACAGGGACTAGCCAAAAACATTCAGTACTTC.

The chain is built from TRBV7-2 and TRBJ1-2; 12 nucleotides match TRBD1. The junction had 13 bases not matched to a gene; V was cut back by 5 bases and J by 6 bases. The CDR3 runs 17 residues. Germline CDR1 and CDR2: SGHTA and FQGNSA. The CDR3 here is CASSRITGTGGGNGYTF. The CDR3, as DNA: TGTGCCAGCAGCCGAATAACCGGGACAGGGGGCGGGAATGGCTACACCTTC. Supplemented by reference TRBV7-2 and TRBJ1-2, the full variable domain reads GAGVSQSPSNKVTEKGKDVELRCDPISGHTALYWYRQSLGQGLEFLIYFQGNSAPDKSGLPSDRFSAERTGGSVSTLTIQRTQQEDSAVYLCASSRITGTGGGNGYTFGSGTRLTVV.

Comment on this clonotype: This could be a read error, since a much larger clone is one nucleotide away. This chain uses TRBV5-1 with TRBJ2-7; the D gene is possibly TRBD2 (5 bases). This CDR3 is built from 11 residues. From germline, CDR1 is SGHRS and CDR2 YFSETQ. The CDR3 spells CSSSGTYEQYF. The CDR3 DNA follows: TGCTCCAGCAGCGGTACCTACGAGCAGTACTTC.

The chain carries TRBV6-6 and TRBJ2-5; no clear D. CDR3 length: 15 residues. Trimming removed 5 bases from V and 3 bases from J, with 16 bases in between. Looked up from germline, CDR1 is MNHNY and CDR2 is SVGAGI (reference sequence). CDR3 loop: CASSRYRAEKETQYF. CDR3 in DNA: TGTGCCAGCAGTCGCTACCGGGCCGAAAAAGAGACCCAGTACTTC.